These T cell receptor beta chains were read from a single sample in a study of cytomegalovirus exposure and HLA in healthy donors. TCRdb's table, derived via immunoSEQ multiplex PCR, lists solely in-frame clones and lacks some. The sample consists of under 250,000 clones, 70% to 90% of them appearing once. The sample was PBMCs. The receptors were sampled from a woman aged 55-70 years in good health and CMV-seropositive. Each CDR3 is given with its conserved first and last residue. A D gene is named only where the DNA matches it firmly. Size tells how often a clone was seen (once, few, many) or the class of an expanded clone, and some rows leave it out.

d_call: TRBD1; v_call: TRBV5-4; clone_size: .; j_call: TRBJ1-5; cdr3_aa: CASSIYRGSGNQPQHF; cdr3_nt: TGTGCCAGCAGCATCTACAGGGGATCGGGCAATCAGCCCCAGCATTTT
d_call: TRBD1; v_call: TRBV5-1; clone_size: .; j_call: TRBJ1-4; cdr3_aa: CASSLSGQGNEKLFF; cdr3_nt: TGCGCCAGCAGCTTATCGGGACAGGGTAATGAAAAACTGTTTTTT
d_call: TRBD1; v_call: TRBV28; clone_size: few; j_call: TRBJ1-5; cdr3_aa: CASSSTQGPRQPQHF; cdr3_nt: TGTGCCAGCAGCTCTACACAGGGGCCGCGGCAGCCCCAGCATTTT
d_call: .; v_call: TRBV7-3; clone_size: .; j_call: TRBJ2-2; cdr3_aa: CASSSIGDTGELFF; cdr3_nt: TGTGCCAGCAGCTCCATAGGGGACACCGGGGAGCTGTTTTTT
d_call: TRBD1; v_call: TRBV6-5; clone_size: .; j_call: TRBJ2-2; cdr3_aa: CASRPGQGNTGELFF; cdr3_nt: TGTGCCAGCAGGCCGGGACAGGGGAACACCGGGGAGCTGTTTTTT
d_call: .; v_call: TRBV6-5; clone_size: .; j_call: TRBJ1-2; cdr3_aa: CASSPGDWAGYTF; cdr3_nt: TGTGCCAGCAGTCCAGGGGATTGGGCTGGCTACACCTTC
d_call: .; v_call: TRBV2; clone_size: .; j_call: TRBJ1-1; cdr3_aa: CASSLTGNTEAFF; cdr3_nt: TGTGCCAGCAGCCTGACAGGGAACACTGAAGCTTTCTTT
d_call: TRBD1; v_call: TRBV29-1; clone_size: .; j_call: TRBJ1-1; cdr3_aa: CSVEGYRDRETEAFF; cdr3_nt: TGCAGCGTTGAAGGTTACCGGGACAGGGAGACTGAAGCTTTCTTT
d_call: .; v_call: TRBV15; clone_size: .; j_call: TRBJ2-1; cdr3_aa: CATSRGGTWEQFF; cdr3_nt: TGTGCCACCAGCAGAGGGGGGACTTGGGAGCAGTTCTTC
d_call: .; v_call: TRBV28; clone_size: few; j_call: TRBJ1-5; cdr3_aa: CASSPSKRSNQPQHF; cdr3_nt: TGTGCCAGCAGTCCTTCAAAGAGAAGCAATCAGCCCCAGCATTTT
d_call: TRBD1; v_call: TRBV30; clone_size: .; j_call: TRBJ1-1; cdr3_aa: CAWSETGRFSSTEAFF; cdr3_nt: TGTGCCTGGAGTGAGACAGGGCGGTTCTCATCCACTGAAGCTTTCTTT
d_call: .; v_call: TRBV10-2; clone_size: .; j_call: TRBJ1-2; cdr3_aa: CASSESTRQASYTF; cdr3_nt: TGCGCCAGCAGTGAGTCGACTCGCCAAGCAAGCTACACCTTC
d_call: .; v_call: TRBV6-5; clone_size: .; j_call: TRBJ2-1; cdr3_aa: CASGPDSSYNEQFF; cdr3_nt: TGTGCCAGCGGGCCCGATAGCTCCTACAATGAGCAGTTCTTC
d_call: .; v_call: TRBV28; clone_size: .; j_call: TRBJ1-1; cdr3_aa: CASSSRLPPRAFF; cdr3_nt: TGTGCCAGCAGTTCCCGACTCCCCCCCCGAGCTTTCTTT
d_call: .; v_call: TRBV10-2; clone_size: few; j_call: TRBJ1-2; cdr3_aa: CASSGDAVYGYTF; cdr3_nt: TGCGCCAGCAGCGGGGATGCAGTCTATGGCTACACCTTC
d_call: TRBD1; v_call: TRBV25-1; clone_size: .; j_call: TRBJ2-3; cdr3_aa: CASSEWTGRTDTQYF; cdr3_nt: TGTGCCAGCAGTGAATGGACAGGGAGGACAGATACGCAGTATTTT
d_call: .; v_call: TRBV7-3; clone_size: .; j_call: TRBJ2-3; cdr3_aa: CASSASADTQYF; cdr3_nt: TGTGCCAGCAGCGCTAGTGCAGATACGCAGTATTTT
d_call: .; v_call: TRBV19; clone_size: .; j_call: TRBJ2-1; cdr3_aa: CASSMDIGSNEQFF; cdr3_nt: TGTGCCAGTAGTATGGACATCGGATCGAATGAGCAGTTCTTC
d_call: TRBD1; v_call: TRBV2; clone_size: few; j_call: TRBJ1-6; cdr3_aa: CASSGQGNSPLHF; cdr3_nt: TGTGCCAGCAGTGGACAGGGAAATTCACCCCTCCACTTT
d_call: TRBD1; v_call: TRBV5-6; clone_size: once; j_call: TRBJ1-2; cdr3_aa: CASSPGGGSYGYTF; cdr3_nt: TGTGCCAGCAGTCCAGGGGGCGGGAGCTATGGCTACACCTTC
d_call: TRBD2; v_call: TRBV5-1; clone_size: .; j_call: TRBJ2-1; cdr3_aa: CASSLELASSYNEQFF; cdr3_nt: TGCGCCAGCAGCTTGGAACTAGCGAGCTCCTACAATGAGCAGTTCTTC
d_call: TRBD1; v_call: TRBV2; clone_size: .; j_call: TRBJ1-1; cdr3_aa: CASGKDRAGTEAFF; cdr3_nt: TGTGCCAGCGGAAAAGACAGGGCTGGTACTGAAGCTTTCTTT
d_call: TRBD1; v_call: TRBV28; clone_size: .; j_call: TRBJ2-5; cdr3_aa: CASSTPGQHQETQYF; cdr3_nt: TGTGCCAGCAGCACCCCGGGACAGCACCAAGAGACCCAGTACTTC
d_call: .; v_call: TRBV10-2; clone_size: .; j_call: TRBJ2-7; cdr3_aa: CASSDVGNEQYF; cdr3_nt: TGCGCCAGCAGTGATGTCGGGAACGAGCAGTACTTC
d_call: .; v_call: TRBV5-1; clone_size: .; j_call: TRBJ1-5; cdr3_aa: CASSRGPGQPQHF; cdr3_nt: TGCGCCAGCAGCCGAGGTCCCGGACAGCCCCAGCATTTT
d_call: TRBD2; v_call: TRBV14; clone_size: .; j_call: TRBJ2-5; cdr3_aa: CASSQVLAGVEETQYF; cdr3_nt: TGTGCCAGCAGCCAAGTTCTAGCGGGAGTAGAGGAGACCCAGTACTTC
d_call: .; v_call: TRBV6-6; clone_size: .; j_call: TRBJ1-1; cdr3_aa: CASSYYREATEAFF; cdr3_nt: TGTGCCAGCAGTTACTACAGGGAAGCGACTGAAGCTTTCTTT
d_call: TRBD2; v_call: TRBV7-9; clone_size: .; j_call: TRBJ2-3; cdr3_aa: CASSLLAGVDTQYF; cdr3_nt: TGTGCCAGCAGCCTCCTAGCGGGAGTAGATACGCAGTATTTT